The source of this T cell receptor beta chain is a study of human T cells and chemical hapten exposure. Study conclusions and caveats: Sensitizing with DPC caused no change in TCRs above 1 in 1000 frequency. Positively correlated with patch test score were the counts of PT1 expanded TCRs.

To note about this clonotype: The antigen is not known.

Germline V gene data show CDR1 as SGDLS and CDR2 as YYNGEE. V dropped 0 bases and J dropped 4 bases, with 11 bases sitting between them. The CDR3 spans 15 residues. Authors' methods: Sequenced samples showed a median of around 93,000 TCRs each, with counts running from approximately 21,000 to 630,000. Each CDR3 protein is one row after TCRdb ran MiXCR on the RACE reads. The V and J calls come from TCRdb's annotation, not from the publication. Of tens of thousands of distinct CDR3 sequences in the sample, under 12% are singletons; the top ten hold 2% to 2.5%. Documented time point: patch test 1, 2 weeks after DPC sensitization. The treatment: therapeutic diphenylcyclopropenone sensitization with weekly scalp DPC. Donation of samples came from alopecia patients who were 18 to 70 years old and suitable for DPC.

V usage is TRBV9 and J usage is TRBJ1-5, with D perhaps TRBD1 (6 bases). The sample in question was whole blood, obtained in connection with sensitization to the hapten diphenylcyclopropenone (DPC). The TCR comes from a middle-aged man with alopecia areata. Some clones in this sample may be carry-over from other donors' samples. The CDR3 here is CASSVAPDSNQPQHF. CDR3 DNA sequence: TGTGCCAGCAGCGTAGCTCCGGACAGTAATCAGCCCCAGCATTTT.